This T cell receptor (beta chain) was recorded in a study of regulatory T cells in long-lasting Graves disease. This clonotype was recorded many times. Trimming took off 6 bases at V and 2 bases at J, with 18 bases between the two ends. Per germline, CDR1 MDHEN and CDR2 SYDVKM. CDR3 size: 16 residues. Stated time point: newly diagnosed GD, antithyroid drugs for less than 3 months. The TCR library used RNA extracted from PBMCs. Construction of the TCR beta libraries employed iRepertoire HTBI primers in conjunction with Arm-PCR of CDR3 regions. One entry per CDR3 protein results from TCRdb running MiXCR on the multiplex PCR reads. The sample shows over 500,000 distinct CDR3 sequences, around 16% of them seen only once. This sample was shared with a second study, whose subject was T cells in Graves' hyperthyroidism and ophthalmopathy.

The chain uses TRBV28 and TRBJ2-3; D is possibly TRBD1 or TRBD2 (6 bases each). The sample was peripheral blood mononuclear cells (PBMCs), taken at new diagnosis, from a patient treated with antithyroid drugs. The TCR sequence derives from a man aged 18-30 years with Graves disease. DNA of the CDR3: TGTGCCAGCAGGACGAAGGGGGGCTCCTTCACAGATACGCAGTATTTT. This sequence encodes CASRTKGGSFTDTQYF. Full variable domain (outside the CDR3, taken from reference TRBV28 and TRBJ2-3): DVKVTQSSRYLVKRTGEKVFLECVQDMDHENMFWYRQDPGLGLRLIYFSYDVKMKEKGDIPEGYSVSREKKERFSLILESASTNQTSMYLCASRTKGGSFTDTQYFGPGTRLTVL.